This TCR beta chain is from a study of cytomegalovirus exposure and HLA in healthy donors. At collection, donors were nominally healthy, but unrecorded immune exposures were probable. J gave up 4 bases and V 6 bases, and 9 bases lay outside the gene matches. The CDR3 has 16 amino acids. The germline CDR1 and CDR2 sequences are LNHDA and SQIVND (reference sequence). The PCR employed 60 Vbeta primers together with 13 Jbeta primers. Sequencing used immunoSEQ multiplex PCR; TCRdb keeps in-frame clones, though not all of them. The sample shows 90,000 to 110,000 clones, nearly 85% of them seen only once. Sequencing was done on a sample of PBMCs. V gene TRBV19 combines with J gene TRBJ1-5, with TRBD1 identical over 10 bases. This receptor was obtained from a man aged 18 to 29 in good health and CMV-seronegative. The CDR3 bases are TGTGCCAGTAGCGTTCGGGGACAGGGGATAAATCAGCCCCAGCATTTT. Its protein is CASSVRGQGINQPQHF.